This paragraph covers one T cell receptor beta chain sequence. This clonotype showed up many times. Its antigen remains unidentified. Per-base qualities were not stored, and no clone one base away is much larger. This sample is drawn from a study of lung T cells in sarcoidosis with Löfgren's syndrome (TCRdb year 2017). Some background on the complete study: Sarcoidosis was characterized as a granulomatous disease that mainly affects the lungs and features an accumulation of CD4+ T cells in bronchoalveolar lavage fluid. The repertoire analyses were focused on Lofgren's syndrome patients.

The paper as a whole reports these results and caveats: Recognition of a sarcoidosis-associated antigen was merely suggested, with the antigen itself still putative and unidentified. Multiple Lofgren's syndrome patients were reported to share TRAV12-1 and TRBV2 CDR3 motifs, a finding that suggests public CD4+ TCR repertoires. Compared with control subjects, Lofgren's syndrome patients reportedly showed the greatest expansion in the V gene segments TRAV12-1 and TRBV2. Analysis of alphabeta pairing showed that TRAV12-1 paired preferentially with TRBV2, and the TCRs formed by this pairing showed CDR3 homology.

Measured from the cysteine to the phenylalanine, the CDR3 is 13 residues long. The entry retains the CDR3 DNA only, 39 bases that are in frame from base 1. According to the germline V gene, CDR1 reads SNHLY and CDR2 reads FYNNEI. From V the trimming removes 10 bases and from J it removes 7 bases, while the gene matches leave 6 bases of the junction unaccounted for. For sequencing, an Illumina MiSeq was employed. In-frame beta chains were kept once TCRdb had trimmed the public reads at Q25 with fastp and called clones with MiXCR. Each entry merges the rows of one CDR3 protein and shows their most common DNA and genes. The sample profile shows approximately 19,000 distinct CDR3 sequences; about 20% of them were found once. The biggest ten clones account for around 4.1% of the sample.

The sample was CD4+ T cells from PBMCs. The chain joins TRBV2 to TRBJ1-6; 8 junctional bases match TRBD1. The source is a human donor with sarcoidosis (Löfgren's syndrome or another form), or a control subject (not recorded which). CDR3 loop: CATKGQANSPLHF. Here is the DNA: TGTGCCACCAAGGGACAGGCCAATTCACCCCTCCACTTT.